One and the same sample provided the 30 T cell receptor beta chains below, sequenced in a study of blood T cell repertoires in COVID-19. Profiled with immunoSEQ multiplex PCR; TCRdb holds only in-frame clones, not every one. The repertoire has about 150,000 clones, about 85% of them found once; the top ten carry about 2.5%. Material for sequencing was peripheral blood. The source is a human donor with COVID-19, enrolled during active disease. The donor label of this sample is uncertain.

This chain joins TRBV4-1 and TRBJ1-6, with a possible D match to TRBD1 (6 bases). CDR1 and CDR2 (germline): MGHRA, YSYEKL. Trimming took 0 bases from V and 9 from J, leaving 12 bases between them. This CDR3 spans 15 amino acids. The DNA for the CDR3 is TGCGCCAGCAGCCAAGAGGGCAGGGGACCTTCACCCCTCCACTTT. This sequence encodes CASSQEGRGPSPLHF.

The rearrangement uses TRBV18 and TRBJ1-1; the D gene is possibly TRBD1 (5 bases). V lost 2 bases to trimming and J lost 9 bases, with 19 bases between them. Germline values: CDR1 KGHSH, CDR2 LQKENI. CDR3 size: 15 residues. The CDR3 protein is CASSPDNQGPDKAFF. The CDR3 DNA is TGTGCCAGCTCACCAGATAATCAGGGTCCTGATAAAGCTTTCTTT. Complete variable domain (other parts from reference TRBV18 and TRBJ1-1): NAGVMQNPRHLVRRRGQEARLRCSPMKGHSHVYWYRQLPEEGLKFMVYLQKENIIDESGMPKERFSAEFPKEGPSILRIQQVVRGDSAAYFCASSPDNQGPDKAFFGQGTRLTVV.

J is TRBJ1-4 and V is TRBV6-5, with TRBD1 matching 7 bases. This CDR3 has 15 amino acids. Germline CDR1 MNHEY, CDR2 SVGAGI. The junction had 4 bases not matched to a gene; V was cut back by 2 bases and J by 4 bases. The chain's CDR3 is CASSYGQAHNEKLFF. The CDR3 DNA sequence: TGTGCCAGCAGTTACGGACAGGCTCATAATGAAAAACTGTTTTTT.

The chain links TRBV5-1 to TRBJ1-4; TRBD1 matches 8 bases. The CDR3 is 14 amino acids. The V segment lost 0 bases and the J segment 6 bases; nucleotides outside the gene matches: 1. Germline CDR1 and CDR2: SGHRS and YFSETQ. The DNA of the CDR3 is TGCGCCAGCAGCTTGGAACAGGGGGATGAAAAACTGTTTTTT. Translation gives CASSLEQGDEKLFF.

J is TRBJ1-2 and V is TRBV19, with TRBD1 matching over 7 bases. Per the germline V gene, CDR1 is LNHDA and CDR2 is SQIVND (reference sequence). The CDR3 spans 14 residues. J gave up 7 bases and V 3 bases, and 8 bases lay outside the gene matches. CDR3 bases: TGTGCCAGTAGTATCATTAACAGGGGTAGTGGCTACACCTTC. Translated, it gives CASSIINRGSGYTF.

This sequence joins TRBV9 and TRBJ2-2; maybe TRBD1 (5 bases). CDR1 SGDLS and CDR2 YYNGEE come from the germline V gene. V lost 4 bases and J lost 4, with 11 bases in between. The CDR3 contains 14 residues. The CDR3, as DNA: TGTGCCAGCAGCTACCAGGGTTCCACCGGGGAGCTGTTTTTT. Translation gives CASSYQGSTGELFF.

This chain connects TRBV11-2 to TRBJ1-1, with unresolved D. CDR1 is SGHAT and CDR2 is FQNNGV in the germline V gene. V was cut by 5 bases and J by 6 bases, with 13 bases left in between. This CDR3 contains 13 residues. The CDR3 loop is CASSPTGDAEAFF. The CDR3 nucleotides read TGTGCCAGCAGCCCCACCGGAGACGCTGAAGCTTTCTTT.

The rearrangement uses TRBV21-1 and TRBJ2-3; the D call in the table, TRBD2, was not verified against the DNA. TRBV21-1 is listed as a pseudogene. The CDR3 contains 16 residues. CDR3: CASSKDGGESTDTQYF. DNA of the CDR3: TGTGCCAGCAGCAAAGATGGCGGCGAAAGCACAGATACGCAGTATTTT.

This chain links TRBV10-3 with TRBJ1-1; D is ambiguous. V was clipped by 0 bases and J by 5 bases, with 19 bases between them. The CDR3 is 17 residues long. Germline V gene sequence: CDR1 ENHRY, CDR2 SYGVKD. Written as DNA, the CDR3 is TGTGCCATCAGTGAGTCGATCGGTCTCCCCGGGAATACTGAAGCTTTCTTT. This sequence encodes CAISESIGLPGNTEAFF.

The chain has TRBV9 and TRBJ2-3; possibly TRBD2 for D (5 bases). CDR1 is SGDLS and CDR2 is YYNGEE in the germline V gene. The CDR3 length is 16 residues. V was trimmed by 0 bases and J by 1 base, leaving 12 bases between them. The CDR3 here is CASSVGGAEGTDTQYF. As DNA, the CDR3 is TGTGCCAGCAGCGTAGGTGGAGCGGAAGGCACAGATACGCAGTATTTT.

This chain's CDR3 is CASSLEAQGSTEAFF. CDR3 coding DNA: TGCGCCAGCAGCTTGGAGGCACAGGGGAGCACTGAAGCTTTCTTT. The chain is built from TRBV5-1 and TRBJ1-1; 7 nucleotides align to TRBD1. The V and J ends lost 0 bases and 4 bases, in that order; junction bases with no gene match: 6. Germline assignment: CDR1 SGHRS and CDR2 YFSETQ. The CDR3 is made up of 15 amino acids.

The chain carries TRBV19 and TRBJ1-2, with D tentatively TRBD1 (5 bases). Per the germline V gene, CDR1 is LNHDA and CDR2 is SQIVND (reference sequence). This CDR3 region has 15 residues. V was trimmed by 5 bases and J by 3 bases, leaving 16 bases between them. CDR3 in amino acids: CASSSSQVSDYGYTF. CDR3 DNA sequence: TGTGCCAGTAGTTCATCACAGGTCTCGGACTATGGCTACACCTTC.

The CDR3 loop reads CASSYNGDSNQPQHF. The CDR3 DNA reads as TGTGCCAGCAGTTACAACGGGGATAGCAATCAGCCCCAGCATTTT. The chain employs TRBV6-5 and TRBJ1-5; D not certain. The germline CDR1 and CDR2 sequences are MNHEY and SVGAGI. There are 15 residues in the CDR3. V lost 2 bases, J lost 0 bases, and 8 bases lay in between.

The chain employs TRBV21-1 and TRBJ1-5; the table calls TRBD1, which could not be checked here. TRBV21-1 represents a pseudogene. The CDR3 has 17 amino acids. Here the CDR3 DNA reads TGTGCCAGCAGGGACCGATACAGGCTTCACGTCCATCAGCCCCAGCATTTT. Translating gives CASRDRYRLHVHQPQHF.

This sequence joins TRBV24-1 and TRBJ2-1, with 10 nucleotides matching TRBD1. The CDR3 totals 18 residues. Germline V gene sequence: CDR1 KGHDR, CDR2 SFDVKD. V was pared by 4 bases and J by 1 base, with 9 bases of the junction left unmatched. The DNA of the CDR3 is TGTGCCACCAGTGACGGTTACGGACAGGGGGGTTCCTACAATGAGCAGTTCTTC. Translation: CATSDGYGQGGSYNEQFF.

This clone was seen a handful of times. The chain carries TRBV6-5 and TRBJ2-5, with D tentatively TRBD2 (6 bases). The CDR3 has 15 residues. The V end lost 7 bases, the J end lost 1 base, and 16 bases lay between the germline ends. Germline values: CDR1 MNHEY, CDR2 SVGAGI. CDR3 residues: CASKGLATLQETQYF. As DNA, the CDR3 is TGTGCCAGCAAGGGGCTAGCGACCCTCCAAGAGACCCAGTACTTC.

This chain joins TRBV5-1 and TRBJ2-7, with 8 positions matching TRBD2. The V gene's germline CDR1 is SGHRS and CDR2 YFSETQ. The CDR3 runs 14 residues. V was clipped by 4 bases and J by 2 bases; unmatched bases: 5. In nucleotides, the CDR3 is TGCGCCAGCAGCCAGACTAGCGAGACCTACGAGCAGTACTTC. Translating it yields CASSQTSETYEQYF.

The V call is TRBV4-1, the J call TRBJ1-3; tentative D call: TRBD1 (6 bases). The CDR3 spans 16 residues. Trimming shortened V by 1 base and J by 4 bases, and 14 bases separated the two germline ends. Per the germline V gene, CDR1 is MGHRA and CDR2 is YSYEKL. CDR3 protein: CASSQASGAGGNTIYF. DNA of the CDR3: TGCGCCAGCAGCCAAGCGTCAGGGGCGGGCGGAAACACCATATATTTT.

In its sample, this clone was seen a few times. The rearrangement uses TRBV25-1 and TRBJ1-5; no definite D call. This CDR3 is 14 amino acids long. With 4 bases removed from V and 4 bases from J, the gap between germline ends came to 11 bases. Per germline, CDR1 MGHDK and CDR2 SYGVNS. CDR3 sequence (DNA): TGTGCCAGCAGTGCAGATGCCACAAATCAGCCCCAGCATTTT. Encoded protein: CASSADATNQPQHF.

The rearrangement links TRBV5-6 to TRBJ2-7, with TRBD1 as a possible D gene (6 bases). The V gene lost 4 bases and the J gene lost 6 bases, with 20 bases spanning the gap. The CDR3 is 15 residues long. CDR1 is SGHDT, CDR2 YYEEEE, per germline. CDR3 in amino acids: CASSPLKQGKGEQYF. Here the CDR3 DNA reads TGTGCCAGCAGCCCTCTGAAGCAGGGGAAAGGCGAGCAGTACTTC.

The chain uses TRBV30 and TRBJ2-3; TRBD1 matches 8 bases. J gave up 5 bases and V 1 base, and 14 bases lay outside the gene matches. This CDR3 comprises 17 residues. Per the germline V gene, CDR1 is GTSNPN and CDR2 is SVGIG (reference sequence). CDR3 in DNA: TGTGCCTGGAGTGCCCTACCGGCAGGGGGCCTCATAGATACGCAGTATTTT. Translation: CAWSALPAGGLIDTQYF.

This chain links TRBV30 with TRBJ2-7, with 10 bases fitting TRBD1. Germline trimming cut 2 bases from V and 0 bases from J; bases unmatched to any gene: 4. Germline loops: CDR1 GTSNPN, CDR2 SVGIG (reference sequence). The CDR3 extends over 15 amino acids. The CDR3 spells CAWSFGTGVSYEQYF. In DNA form, the CDR3 reads TGTGCCTGGAGTTTCGGGACAGGGGTCTCCTACGAGCAGTACTTC.

V usage is TRBV20-1 and J usage is TRBJ2-1; the D is unclear. The CDR3 contains 16 residues. Germline V gives CDR1 DFQATT, CDR2 SNEGSKA (reference sequence). The germline V and J ends were trimmed by 3 bases and 3 bases, with 18 bases remaining between them. As DNA, the CDR3 is TGCAGTGCTAGTCCTCCGTCGTTGTCGGGCTACAATGAGCAGTTCTTC. Its protein product is CSASPPSLSGYNEQFF.

The J gene is TRBJ1-5, the V gene TRBV28; D ambiguous. This CDR3 contains 15 residues. The germline V and J ends were trimmed by 5 bases and 2 bases, with 13 bases remaining between them. In germline, CDR1 is MDHEN, CDR2 SYDVKM. The CDR3, as DNA: TGTGCCAGCAGTACCGGGTCTGAGGGCAATCAGCCCCAGCATTTT. It is translated as CASSTGSEGNQPQHF.

This clone was picked up a small number of times. V gene TRBV6-5 combines with J gene TRBJ1-2; no firm D call. The germline V and J ends were trimmed by 7 bases and 4 bases, with 19 bases remaining between them. Per the germline V gene, CDR1 is MNHEY and CDR2 is SVGAGI. This CDR3 region has 15 residues. Here the CDR3 DNA reads TGTGCCAGCACTCCTTCTGGGCAGGAGGGCTATGGCTACACCTTC. As protein: CASTPSGQEGYGYTF.

The chain's CDR3 is CSVTATNEKLFF. The CDR3, as DNA: TGCAGCGTTACTGCAACTAATGAAAAACTGTTTTTT. This chain links TRBV29-1 with TRBJ1-4; D unclear. Germline assignment: CDR1 SQVTM and CDR2 ANQGSEA. The CDR3 runs 12 residues. With 5 bases removed from V and 0 bases from J, the gap between germline ends came to 4 bases.

The V gene is TRBV25-1, the J gene TRBJ1-5; a possible D gene is TRBD1 (6 bases). CDR1 is MGHDK, CDR2 SYGVNS, per germline. Trimming left V 3 bases short and J 4 bases short, with 10 bases between. This CDR3 spans 14 amino acids. CDR3 loop: CASSEAGENQPQHF. CDR3 bases: TGTGCCAGCAGTGAGGCAGGGGAAAATCAGCCCCAGCATTTT.

This chain links TRBV5-1 with TRBJ1-2; 7 bases are shared with TRBD1. V lost 0 bases to trimming and J lost 0 bases; unmatched junction nucleotides: 5. The CDR3 sequence is 16 residues long. Germline lookup yields CDR1 SGHRS and CDR2 YFSETQ. The CDR3 sequence: CASSLDTGDSNYGYTF. CDR3 sequence (DNA): TGCGCCAGCAGCTTGGATACAGGGGACTCTAACTATGGCTACACCTTC.

This clone is a singleton in its sample. The chain joins TRBV6-1 to TRBJ1-4; D remains ambiguous. This CDR3 comprises 16 residues. V was clipped by 2 bases and J by 8 bases, with 18 bases between them. Germline V gene data show CDR1 as MNHNS and CDR2 as SASEGT. As DNA, the CDR3 is TGTGCCAGCAGTGAATTTCTGTCGTTAAGAGGCGAAAAACTGTTTTTT. Residues: CASSEFLSLRGEKLFF.

The rearrangement joins TRBV28 to TRBJ2-7; 7 bases match TRBD1. Trimming removed 3 bases from V and 4 bases from J; junction bases left unmatched: 9. Germline-derived CDR1 and CDR2 are MDHEN and SYDVKM. This CDR3 is built from 15 residues. CDR3 DNA: TGTGCCAGCAGTTTCAACAGGGGCTTACTTTACGAGCAGTACTTC. It encodes CASSFNRGLLYEQYF.